Listed below are T cell receptor beta chains from one sample, sequenced in a study of T cells after posttransplantation cyclophosphamide. Libraries were prepared by immunoSEQ multiplex PCR; TCRdb keeps only in-frame clonotypes and omits some of them. Found here are around 10,000 clones, more than 80% of them singletons; the top ten hold 5% to 5.5%. This sample comprised PBMCs, obtained after allogeneic stem cell transplant with posttransplant cyclophosphamide. The receptors here all came from a female patient between 50 and 59 years old who received an allogeneic stem cell transplant from a related donor, was CMV-positive, and had no GVHD. Some T cells may be provided by the graft donor. Both conserved end residues are trimmed from each CDR3. Only part of the rows carry a size: once, few, many, or a class if the clone is expanded.

V	J	size	CDR3
TRBV7-9	TRBJ1-2	.	ASSPGQGLGYT
TRBV18	TRBJ2-7	once	ASSPGEGEQY
TRBV6-1	TRBJ2-3	.	ASSREIADTDTQY
TRBV25-1	TRBJ2-7	.	ASRDRVNYEQY
TRBV28	TRBJ1-5	.	ASSSTGLQPQH
TRBV11-2	TRBJ1-2	.	ASSNDRGLYYGYT
TRBV6-5	TRBJ2-1	.	ASSTLAGGQNEQF
TRBV4-1	TRBJ1-6	.	ASSLFQGLLLH
TRBV9	TRBJ1-1	few	ASSVRGNTEAF
TRBV19	TRBJ1-5	.	ASSIQGMSNQPQH
TRBV7-2	TRBJ2-5	.	ASSQTGLGETQY
TRBV11-2	TRBJ1-1	.	ASSLAGEYTEAF
TRBV2	TRBJ2-2	.	ASSVLGARDTGELF
TRBV30	TRBJ2-5	.	AWAPGRQETQY
TRBV4-2	TRBJ1-5	.	ASSQAFRGADQPQH
TRBV4-1	TRBJ2-5	.	ASSQESRRGGAQY
TRBV9	TRBJ2-1	.	ASSVGTGSSYNEQF
TRBV7-9	TRBJ2-1	.	ASSLNFLAGGDNEQF
TRBV29-1	TRBJ2-7	.	SVEPQGRHEQY
TRBV15	TRBJ1-5	.	ATASRSLQPQH
TRBV2	TRBJ2-1	.	ASSEAGAYYNEQF
TRBV6-1	TRBJ2-7	.	ASSMTSGGYEQY
TRBV7-9	TRBJ2-1	.	ASSRGTANYNEQF
TRBV14	TRBJ1-2	.	ASSPDRGQYGYT
TRBV5-6	TRBJ2-5	.	ASSPNRGRRETQY
TRBV6-6	TRBJ2-7	.	VIGVQGPQGEQY
TRBV18	TRBJ2-1	.	ASSPRDRVNEQF
TRBV7-2	TRBJ1-3	.	ASSGRGFPSGNTIY
TRBV5-1	TRBJ2-2	few	ASRATGGGYTGELF
TRBV6-4	TRBJ2-2	.	ASQGDSTGELF
TRBV2	TRBJ2-5	.	ASSGMLGLAVETQY
TRBV6-5	TRBJ1-4	.	ASSYSQGPGEKLF